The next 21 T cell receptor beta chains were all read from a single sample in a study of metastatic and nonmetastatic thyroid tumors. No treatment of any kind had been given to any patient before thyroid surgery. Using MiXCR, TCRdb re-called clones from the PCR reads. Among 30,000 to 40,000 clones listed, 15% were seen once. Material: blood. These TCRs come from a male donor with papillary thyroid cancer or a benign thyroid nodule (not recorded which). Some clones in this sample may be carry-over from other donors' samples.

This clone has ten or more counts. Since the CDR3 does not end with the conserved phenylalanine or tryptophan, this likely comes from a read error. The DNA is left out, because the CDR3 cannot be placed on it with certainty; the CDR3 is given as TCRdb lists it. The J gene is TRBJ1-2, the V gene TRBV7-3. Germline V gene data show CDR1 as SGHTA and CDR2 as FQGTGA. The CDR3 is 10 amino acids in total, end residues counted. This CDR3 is CASRPRTGTS.

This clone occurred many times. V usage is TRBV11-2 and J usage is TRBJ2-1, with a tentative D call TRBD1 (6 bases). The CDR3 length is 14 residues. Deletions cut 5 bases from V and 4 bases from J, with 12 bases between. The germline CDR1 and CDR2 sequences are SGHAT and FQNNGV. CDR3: CASSATDSYNEQFF. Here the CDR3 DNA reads TGTGCCAGCAGCGCGACGGACAGTTACAATGAGCAGTTCTTC.

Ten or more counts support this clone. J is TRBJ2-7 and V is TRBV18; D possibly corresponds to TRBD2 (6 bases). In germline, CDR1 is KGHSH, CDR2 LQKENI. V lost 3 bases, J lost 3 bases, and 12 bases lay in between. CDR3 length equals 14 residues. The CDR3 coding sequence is TGTGCCAGCTCACCTGGCGGGGCGTTCTACGAGCAGTACTTC. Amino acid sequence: CASSPGGAFYEQYF.

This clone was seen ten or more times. The CDR3: CAHKGANTGELFF. CDR3 coding DNA: TGTGCCCATAAAGGCGCCAACACCGGGGAGCTGTTTTTT. This sequence joins TRBV30 and TRBJ2-2; D gene ambiguous. Germline V gives CDR1 GTSNPN, CDR2 SVGIG (reference sequence). The ends were cut back, 8 bases at V and 2 bases at J, with 12 bases in the middle. This CDR3 region has 13 residues.

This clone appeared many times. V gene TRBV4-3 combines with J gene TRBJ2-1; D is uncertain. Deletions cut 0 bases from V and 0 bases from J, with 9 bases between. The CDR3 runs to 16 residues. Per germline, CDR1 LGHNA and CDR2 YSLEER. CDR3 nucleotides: TGCGCCAGCAGCCAAGACACCGCCCGCTCCTACAATGAGCAGTTCTTC. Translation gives CASSQDTARSYNEQFF.

CDR3 coding DNA: TGTGCCAGCAGTAAGGGGTCTACTAGCACAGATACGCAGTATTTT. This gives the protein CASSKGSTSTDTQYF. The chain combines TRBV27 with TRBJ2-3; a possible D gene is TRBD1 (5 bases). V was pared by 5 bases and J by 0 bases, with 12 bases between. Germline V gene data show CDR1 as MNHEY and CDR2 as SMNVEV (reference sequence). This CDR3 has 15 amino acids.

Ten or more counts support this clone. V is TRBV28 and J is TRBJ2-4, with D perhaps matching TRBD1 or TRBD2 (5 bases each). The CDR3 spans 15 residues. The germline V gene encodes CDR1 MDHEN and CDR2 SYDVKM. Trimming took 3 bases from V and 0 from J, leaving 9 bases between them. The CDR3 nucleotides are TGTGCCAGCAGTTTGGGTGGGACAGCCAAAAACATTCAGTACTTC. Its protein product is CASSLGGTAKNIQYF. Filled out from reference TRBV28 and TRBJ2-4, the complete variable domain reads DVKVTQSSRYLVKRTGEKVFLECVQDMDHENMFWYRQDPGLGLRLIYFSYDVKMKEKGDIPEGYSVSREKKERFSLILESASTNQTSMYLCASSLGGTAKNIQYFGAGTRLSVL.

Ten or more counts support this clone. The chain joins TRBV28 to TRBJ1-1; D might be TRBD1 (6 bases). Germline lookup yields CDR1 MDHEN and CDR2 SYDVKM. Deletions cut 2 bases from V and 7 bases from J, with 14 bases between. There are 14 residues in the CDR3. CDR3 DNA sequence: TGTGCCAGCAGTTTAACCCGTGGACAGAATGAAGCTTTCTTT. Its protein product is CASSLTRGQNEAFF.

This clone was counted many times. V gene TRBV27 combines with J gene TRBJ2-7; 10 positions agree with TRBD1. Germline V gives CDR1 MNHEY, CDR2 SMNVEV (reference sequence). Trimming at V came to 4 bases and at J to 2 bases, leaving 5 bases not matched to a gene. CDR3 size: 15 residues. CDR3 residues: CASSWTGQGAYEQYF. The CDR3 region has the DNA TGTGCCAGCAGTTGGACCGGACAGGGGGCCTACGAGCAGTACTTC.

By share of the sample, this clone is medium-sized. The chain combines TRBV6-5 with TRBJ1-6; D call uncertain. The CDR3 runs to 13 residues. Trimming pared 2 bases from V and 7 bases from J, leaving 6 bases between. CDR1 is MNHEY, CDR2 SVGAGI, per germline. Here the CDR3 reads CASSYRKNSPLHF. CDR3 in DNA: TGTGCCAGCAGTTACAGGAAAAATTCACCCCTCCACTTT.

CDR3 DNA sequence: TGTGCCAGTAGACTTGGCTACGAGCAGTACTTC. Residues: CASRLGYEQYF. The chain carries TRBV6-4 and TRBJ2-7, with D uncertain. Germline V lookup: CDR1 MRHNA, CDR2 SNTAGT. V was trimmed by 9 bases and J by 3 bases, leaving 9 bases between them. This CDR3 has 11 residues.

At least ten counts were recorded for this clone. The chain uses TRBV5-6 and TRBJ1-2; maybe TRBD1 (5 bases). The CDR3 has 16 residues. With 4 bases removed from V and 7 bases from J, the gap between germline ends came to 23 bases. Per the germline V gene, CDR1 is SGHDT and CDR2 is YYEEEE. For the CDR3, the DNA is TGTGCCAGCAGCCCCGTAGGCCGGCACCGGGACGTTGGCTACACCTTC. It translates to CASSPVGRHRDVGYTF.

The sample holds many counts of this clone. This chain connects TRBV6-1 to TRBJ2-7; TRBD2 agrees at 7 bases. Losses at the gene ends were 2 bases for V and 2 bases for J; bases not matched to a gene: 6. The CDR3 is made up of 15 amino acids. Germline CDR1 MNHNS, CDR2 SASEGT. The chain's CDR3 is CASSEPGLVPYEQYF. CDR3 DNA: TGTGCCAGCAGTGAACCCGGACTAGTACCCTACGAGCAGTACTTC.

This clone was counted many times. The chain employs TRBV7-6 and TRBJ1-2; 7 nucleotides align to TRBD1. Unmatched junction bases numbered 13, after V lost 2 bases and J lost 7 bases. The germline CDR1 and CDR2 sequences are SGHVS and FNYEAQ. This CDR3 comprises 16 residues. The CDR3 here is CASSLFDDRAQGGYTF. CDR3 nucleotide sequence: TGTGCCAGCAGCTTATTCGATGACAGGGCGCAGGGTGGCTACACCTTC.

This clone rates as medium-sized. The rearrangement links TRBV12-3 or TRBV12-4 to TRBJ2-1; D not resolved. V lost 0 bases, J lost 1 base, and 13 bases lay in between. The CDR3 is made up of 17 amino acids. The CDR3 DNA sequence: TGTGCCAGCAGTTTAGCGAGGTCGGGCGGATCCTACAATGAGCAGTTCTTC. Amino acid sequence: CASSLARSGGSYNEQFF.

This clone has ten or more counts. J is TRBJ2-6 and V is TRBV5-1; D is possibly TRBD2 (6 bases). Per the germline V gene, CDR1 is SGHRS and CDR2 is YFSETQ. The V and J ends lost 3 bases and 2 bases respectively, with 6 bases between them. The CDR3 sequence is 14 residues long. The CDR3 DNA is TGCGCCAGCAGCTCGGGGGCTGGGGCCAACGTCCTGACTTTC. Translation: CASSSGAGANVLTF.

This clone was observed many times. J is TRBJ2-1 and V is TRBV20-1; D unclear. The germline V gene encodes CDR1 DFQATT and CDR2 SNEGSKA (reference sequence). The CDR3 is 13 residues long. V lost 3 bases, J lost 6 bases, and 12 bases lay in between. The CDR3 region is CSASSPTGNEQFF. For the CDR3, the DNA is TGCAGTGCTAGTAGTCCTACGGGCAATGAGCAGTTCTTC.

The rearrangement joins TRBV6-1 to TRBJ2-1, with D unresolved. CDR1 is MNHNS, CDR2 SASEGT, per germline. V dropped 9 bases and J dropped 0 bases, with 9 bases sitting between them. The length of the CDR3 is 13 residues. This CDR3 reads CASSLSSYNEQFF. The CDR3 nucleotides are TGTGCCAGTTCTCTTAGCTCCTACAATGAGCAGTTCTTC.

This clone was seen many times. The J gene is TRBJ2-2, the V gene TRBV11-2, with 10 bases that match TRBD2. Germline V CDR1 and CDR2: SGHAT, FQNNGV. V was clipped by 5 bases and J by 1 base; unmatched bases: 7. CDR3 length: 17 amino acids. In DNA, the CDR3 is TGTGCCAGCAGCACCCCGGGACTAGCGAGGAACACCGGGGAGCTGTTTTTT. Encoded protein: CASSTPGLARNTGELFF.

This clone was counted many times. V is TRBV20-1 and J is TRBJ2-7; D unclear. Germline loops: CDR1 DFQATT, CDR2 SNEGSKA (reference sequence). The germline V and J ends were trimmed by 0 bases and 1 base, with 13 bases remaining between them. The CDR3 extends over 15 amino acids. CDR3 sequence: CSARDQRALSYEQYF. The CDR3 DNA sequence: TGCAGTGCTAGAGATCAACGGGCCCTATCCTACGAGCAGTACTTC.

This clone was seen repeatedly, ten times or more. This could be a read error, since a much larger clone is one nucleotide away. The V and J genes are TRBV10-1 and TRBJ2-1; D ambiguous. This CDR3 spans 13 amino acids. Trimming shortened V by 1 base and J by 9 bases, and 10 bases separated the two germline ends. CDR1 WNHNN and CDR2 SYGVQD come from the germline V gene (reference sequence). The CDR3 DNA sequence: TGCGCCAGCAGTGAGTGGACCCAAAGTGAGCAGTTCTTC. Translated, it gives CASSEWTQSEQFF.